The clone carrying this T cell receptor beta chain was found a few times. Its antigen is unknown. The CDR3 is 14 residues long. Germline V gene lookup returns CDR1 KGHSH and CDR2 LQKENI. The V segment lost 5 bases and the J segment 3 bases; nucleotides outside the gene matches: 4. The data derive from a study of T cells after yellow fever vaccination. Study information: Libraries from low-cell-number fractions were prepared with the SMART-Seq v4 Ultra Low Input RNA kit. General observations from the study: Booster samples showed a return of most primary-vaccination clones (roughly 96% CD4, 70% to 90% CD8).

5'RACE template switching produced TCR cDNA carrying a universal primer site and UMIs. One entry per CDR3 protein, called by TCRdb with MiXCR from the 5' RACE reads. The sample gives some 600,000 distinct CDR3 sequences, roughly 12% of which show up once; 15% is in the top ten. The sample was PBMCs, taken on the day of the yellow fever booster vaccination. The sequence was obtained from a young man who received the YFV17D yellow fever vaccine. The chain is built from TRBV18 and TRBJ1-3; TRBD1 agrees at 7 bases. The DNA of the CDR3 is TGTGCCAGCTCAACGACAGGGCTTGGAAACACCATATATTTT. Translating it yields CASSTTGLGNTIYF.